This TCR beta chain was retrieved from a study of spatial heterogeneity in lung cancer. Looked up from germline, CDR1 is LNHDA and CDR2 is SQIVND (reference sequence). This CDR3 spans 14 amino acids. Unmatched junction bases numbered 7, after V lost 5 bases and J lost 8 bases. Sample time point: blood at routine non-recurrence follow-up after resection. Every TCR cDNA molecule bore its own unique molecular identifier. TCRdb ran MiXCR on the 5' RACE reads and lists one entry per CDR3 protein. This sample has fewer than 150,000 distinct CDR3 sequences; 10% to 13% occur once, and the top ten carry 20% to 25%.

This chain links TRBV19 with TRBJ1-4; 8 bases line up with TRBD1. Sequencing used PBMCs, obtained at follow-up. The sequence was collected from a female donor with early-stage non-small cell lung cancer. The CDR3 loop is CASSYRGFQEKLFF. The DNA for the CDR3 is TGTGCCAGTAGTTACAGGGGGTTTCAGGAAAAACTGTTTTTT. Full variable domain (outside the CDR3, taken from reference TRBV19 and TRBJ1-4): DGGITQSPKYLFRKEGQNVTLSCEQNLNHDAMYWYRQDPGQGLRLIYYSQIVNDFQKGDIAEGYSVSREKKESFPLTVTSAQKNPTAFYLCASSYRGFQEKLFFGSGTQLSVL.